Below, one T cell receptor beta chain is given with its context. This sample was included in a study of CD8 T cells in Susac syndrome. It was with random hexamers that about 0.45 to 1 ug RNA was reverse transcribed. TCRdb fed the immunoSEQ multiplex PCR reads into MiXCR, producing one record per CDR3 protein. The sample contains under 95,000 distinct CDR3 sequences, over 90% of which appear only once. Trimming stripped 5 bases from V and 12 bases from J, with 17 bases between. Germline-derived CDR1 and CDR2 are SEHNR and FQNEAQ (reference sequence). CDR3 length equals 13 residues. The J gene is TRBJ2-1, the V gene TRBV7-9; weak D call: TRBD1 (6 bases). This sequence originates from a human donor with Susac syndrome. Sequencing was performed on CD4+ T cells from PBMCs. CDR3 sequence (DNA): TGTGCCAGCAGCGTGGCAGGGGAAGGGGGGCAGTTCTTC. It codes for CASSVAGEGGQFF.